This is a list of T cell receptor beta chains from one sample in a study of cytomegalovirus exposure and HLA in healthy donors. The method was immunoSEQ multiplex PCR; TCRdb's version includes in-frame clones alone and lacks a portion of them. The repertoire has 100,000 to 150,000 clones, 85% to 90% of them found once; the top ten carry approximately 3.5%. The sample comprised PBMCs. The receptor source for this set is a man aged 25-45 years in good health and CMV-seronegative. Each CDR3 is given without its conserved first and last residue.

V gene: TRBV4-3
CDR3 protein: ASSQFRYSYNEQF

V gene: TRBV28
CDR3 protein: ASSPRTGGIYGYT

V gene: TRBV5-1
CDR3 protein: ASSLPGGYSSYNEQF

V gene: TRBV19
CDR3 protein: ATSGNSPNTGELF

V gene: TRBV7-9
CDR3 protein: ASSLAALRSTGELF

V gene: TRBV19
CDR3 protein: ASTPGGSEQY

V gene: TRBV7-3
CDR3 protein: ASSSQGDTQY

V gene: TRBV27
CDR3 protein: ASSLGQESLETQY

V gene: TRBV15
CDR3 protein: ATSRDRQVGKRQY

V gene: TRBV7-7
CDR3 protein: ASSPVAPQETQY

V gene: TRBV10-3
CDR3 protein: AISESGEDKPVYNSPLH

V gene: TRBV29-1
CDR3 protein: SGSTTGTLNTEAF

V gene: TRBV4-2
CDR3 protein: ASSQEQGGGLRDYGYT

V gene: TRBV7-9
CDR3 protein: ASSLVGQGYNSPLH

V gene: TRBV5-1
CDR3 protein: ASSLPGSGELF

V gene: TRBV4-1
CDR3 protein: ASSPYSGLYGYT

V gene: TRBV11-2
CDR3 protein: ASSTSPSKTAGEQF

V gene: TRBV16
CDR3 protein: ASSRSGGLSTEAF

V gene: TRBV27
CDR3 protein: ASSFLGQGSGELF

V gene: TRBV10-1
CDR3 protein: ASSDRYRGRSNQPQH

V gene: TRBV5-1
CDR3 protein: ASSLERGPPYNEQF

V gene: TRBV27
CDR3 protein: ASSPGQGTYEQY

V gene: TRBV7-2
CDR3 protein: ASSSSTGNTIY

V gene: TRBV19
CDR3 protein: ASSRDRLSDYGYT

V gene: TRBV6-6
CDR3 protein: ASTQRGRSYEQY

V gene: TRBV18
CDR3 protein: ASSPDRSLANVLT

V gene: TRBV5-1
CDR3 protein: ASSLVLGDADTQY

V gene: TRBV7-2
CDR3 protein: ASSPHSNTDTQY

V gene: TRBV2
CDR3 protein: ASSEAQGIASTDTQY

V gene: TRBV18
CDR3 protein: ASSPLPGKGETQY

V gene: TRBV6-6
CDR3 protein: ASSKGQGLGYT

V gene: TRBV7-9
CDR3 protein: ASSPFQGRRSYEQY

V gene: TRBV28
CDR3 protein: ASSLWGARNSPLH

V gene: TRBV6-1
CDR3 protein: ASSGMLDGGNTIY

V gene: TRBV27
CDR3 protein: ASSLLRVTEAF

V gene: TRBV6-5
CDR3 protein: ASSYPSEGVTGELF

V gene: TRBV6-5
CDR3 protein: ASSVGQGAPEAF

V gene: TRBV29-1
CDR3 protein: SVEVGVGTGVSSGANVLT

V gene: TRBV7-2
CDR3 protein: ASSSSRENTEAF

V gene: TRBV7-2
CDR3 protein: ASSWRLNTEAF

V gene: TRBV11-2
CDR3 protein: ASSLGQGSETQY

V gene: TRBV7-6
CDR3 protein: ASSLAGGYNEQF

V gene: TRBV4-2
CDR3 protein: ASSLGQGQGRNEQY

V gene: TRBV19
CDR3 protein: ASSDWGGYEQY

V gene: TRBV29-1
CDR3 protein: SVGPNSFEGEQY

V gene: TRBV27
CDR3 protein: ASKKTAPGDSPLH

V gene: TRBV4-1
CDR3 protein: ASSQENLDPGELF

V gene: TRBV19
CDR3 protein: ASSWDRHTGELF

V gene: TRBV7-6
CDR3 protein: ASSPGLYGYT

V gene: TRBV7-7
CDR3 protein: ASSRQQGFEQY